This T cell receptor (beta chain) was observed in a study of blood T cell repertoires in COVID-19. Study-wide background: Samples representing acute and convalescent COVID-19 were sourced from the United States, Italy and Spain. From T cells, B-cell-depleted T cells, or PBMCs came the material, which was cDNA or gDNA.

Profiling relied on immunoSEQ multiplex PCR, and the TCRdb table lists in-frame clones only, not all of them. The sample holds roughly 120,000 clones, more than 75% seen once. CDR1 and CDR2 (germline): MRHNA, SNTAGT. The CDR3 totals 16 residues. V was pared by 0 bases and J by 0 bases, with 6 bases between. The gene calls are TRBV6-4 and TRBJ2-6; D call uncertain. Sequencing input: peripheral blood. The clonotype comes from a man between 60 and 75 years old with acute or convalescent COVID-19. CDR3 DNA sequence: TGTGCCAGCAGTGACTCGGCAGGCTCTGGGGCCAACGTCCTGACTTTC. It yields the protein CASSDSAGSGANVLTF.